These 15 T cell receptor beta chains were all obtained from the same sample, sequenced in a study of T cell changes during pregnancy in multiple sclerosis (dated by TCRdb to the late 2010s). Libraries came from the immunoSEQ multiplex PCR assay. Held by TCRdb, this immuneACCESS table contains in-frame sequences only and omits some clones. Under half of the omission traces to an unresolved V gene where checked; the cause of the rest is unknown. For this sample the table gives just over 55,000 clones, of which around 93% were detected only once. The ten largest clones capture 3% to 4% of the sample. The specimen was peripheral blood, collected after pregnancy. These receptor sequences come from a female donor in good health, enrolled as a control in a pregnancy study.

The chain links TRBV7-8 to TRBJ2-5; D is possibly TRBD1 (7 bases). Germline loops: CDR1 SGHVS, CDR2 FQNEAQ. The CDR3 is 16 amino acids. Trimming took 5 bases from V and 5 from J, leaving 21 bases between them. The DNA for the CDR3 is TGTGCCAGCAGCCTCGAACAGGGGACTGGGGGGGAGACCCAGTACTTC. Its translation: CASSLEQGTGGETQYF.

V and J are TRBV14 and TRBJ2-1; TRBD2 matches at 9 bases. The length of the CDR3 is 16 residues. The V segment lost 0 bases and the J segment 5 bases; nucleotides outside the gene matches: 5. CDR1 and CDR2 from the germline V gene are SGHDN and FVKESK. The chain's CDR3 is CASSQESGRPHNEQFF. The CDR3 DNA reads TGTGCCAGCAGCCAAGAGAGCGGGAGGCCTCACAATGAGCAGTTCTTC. The full variable domain, in which reference TRBV14 and TRBJ2-1 provide the parts outside the CDR3, is EAGVTQFPSHSVIEKGQTVTLRCDPISGHDNLYWYRRVMGKEIKFLLHFVKESKQDESGMPNNRFLAERTGGTYSTLKVQPAELEDSGVYFCASSQESGRPHNEQFFGPGTRLTVL.

The V gene is TRBV11-2, the J gene TRBJ2-7, with TRBD1 matching over 12 bases. V was clipped by 2 bases and J by 4 bases; unmatched bases: 3. The CDR3 covers 15 residues. Germline CDR1 and CDR2: SGHAT and FQNNGV. The CDR3, as DNA: TGTGCCAGCAGCTTATCGGGACAGGGGGCGTACGAGCAGTACTTC. This sequence encodes CASSLSGQGAYEQYF.

The chain is built from TRBV27 and TRBJ2-2; D may be TRBD2 (6 bases). With 0 bases removed from V and 5 bases from J, the gap between germline ends came to 13 bases. The germline V gene has CDR1 MNHEY and CDR2 SMNVEV (reference sequence). This CDR3 has 16 amino acids. The CDR3 coding sequence is TGTGCCAGCAGTTTATCGGATTTGGGGAGGACCGGGGAGCTGTTTTTT. This codes for CASSLSDLGRTGELFF.

The chain uses TRBV28 and TRBJ2-7; 11 bases agree with TRBD1. This CDR3 has 14 amino acids. CDR1 and CDR2 from the germline V gene are MDHEN and SYDVKM. V was pared by 11 bases and J by 6 bases, with 12 bases of the junction left unmatched. The CDR3 loop is CACSEGTGGTEQYF. CDR3 sequence (DNA): TGTGCCTGCTCCGAAGGGACAGGGGGTACCGAGCAGTACTTC.

This chain links TRBV7-2 with TRBJ2-3, with no clear D. CDR1 and CDR2 (germline): SGHTA, FQGNSA. The CDR3 is 15 residues long. Trimming took off 2 bases at V and 2 bases at J, with 11 bases between the two ends. In DNA form, the CDR3 reads TGTGCCAGCAGCTTAAGACGGGTGTCCACAGATACGCAGTATTTT. Its protein is CASSLRRVSTDTQYF.

The chain couples TRBV10-3 to TRBJ2-1, with 8 bases aligning to TRBD1. The CDR3 is 13 amino acids. Germline CDR1 ENHRY, CDR2 SYGVKD. The V and J ends lost 11 bases and 7 bases, in that order; junction bases with no gene match: 10. CDR3 DNA: TGTGCCGTATTCGGACAGGGATGGAATGAGCAGTTCTTC. It yields the protein CAVFGQGWNEQFF.

This clone is a singleton in its sample. The V call is TRBV19, the J call TRBJ2-7; D gene uncertain. The CDR3 is made up of 13 amino acids. Between the trimmed V and J ends, which lost 4 bases and 1 base, there was a span of 8 bases. Germline V gives CDR1 LNHDA, CDR2 SQIVND (reference sequence). The CDR3 loop is CASSSGHSYEQYF. CDR3 DNA sequence: TGTGCCAGTAGTAGTGGGCATTCCTACGAGCAGTACTTC.

The V and J genes are TRBV7-6 and TRBJ2-5, with 16 bases identical to TRBD2. The CDR3 totals 18 residues. The germline V gene has CDR1 SGHVS and CDR2 FNYEAQ. V trimming: 8 bases; J trimming: 2 bases; junction bases outside the gene matches: 11. This chain's CDR3 is CASGSPGLAGGSQETQYF. CDR3 in DNA: TGTGCCAGCGGGTCACCGGGACTAGCGGGAGGGAGTCAAGAGACCCAGTACTTC.

V usage is TRBV9 and J usage is TRBJ2-7; TRBD1 matches at 9 bases. This CDR3 region has 16 residues. CDR1 is SGDLS and CDR2 is YYNGEE in the germline V gene. The ends lost 3 bases at V and 1 base at J; junction bases unmatched: 8. The CDR3, as DNA: TGTGCCAGCAGCGGAGAAAAAGGACAGGGGTCCTACGAGCAGTACTTC. It encodes CASSGEKGQGSYEQYF.

This clone was seen more than once but under ten times. This chain links TRBV5-1 with TRBJ1-1; no reliable D call. The CDR3 length is 13 residues. From germline, CDR1 is SGHRS and CDR2 YFSETQ. The V end lost 2 bases, the J end lost 6 bases, and 11 bases lay between the germline ends. CDR3 sequence: CASSFGERAEAFF. Written as DNA, the CDR3 is TGCGCCAGCAGCTTCGGGGAGCGTGCTGAAGCTTTCTTT.

The rearrangement links TRBV7-6 to TRBJ1-2, with TRBD1 matching over 12 bases. The CDR3 spans 18 residues. Trimming at V came to 1 base and at J to 8 bases, leaving 14 bases not matched to a gene. Per the germline V gene, CDR1 is SGHVS and CDR2 is FNYEAQ. The CDR3 loop is CASSLEGTGGPLSKGYTF. CDR3 sequence (DNA): TGTGCCAGCAGCTTAGAAGGGACAGGGGGCCCCCTCTCAAAGGGCTACACCTTC. The full variable domain, completed using reference TRBV7-6 and TRBJ1-2, is GAGVSQSPRYKVTKRGQDVALRCDPISGHVSLYWYRQALGQGPEFLTYFNYEAQQDKSGLPNDRFSAERPEGSISTLTIQRTEQRDSAMYRCASSLEGTGGPLSKGYTFGSGTRLTVV.

The rearrangement joins TRBV7-2 to TRBJ2-5; 7 bases are a match to TRBD2. The junction had 5 bases not matched to a gene; V was cut back by 5 bases and J by 5 bases. Germline CDR1 is SGHTA and CDR2 is FQGNSA. There are 13 residues in the CDR3. The CDR3 protein is CASSPGGGETQYF. The CDR3 DNA follows: TGTGCCAGCAGCCCGGGGGGTGGGGAGACCCAGTACTTC.

This rearrangement joins TRBV5-4 to TRBJ2-1; TRBD2 matches at 7 bases. Looked up from germline, CDR1 is SGHNT and CDR2 is YYREEE (reference sequence). V dropped 0 bases and J dropped 8; count of bases not matched to a gene: 23. The CDR3 contains 20 residues. CDR3 sequence: CASSLGKGKLVGKRGDEQFF. In DNA form, the CDR3 reads TGTGCCAGCAGCTTGGGTAAGGGAAAACTCGTAGGAAAACGGGGGGATGAGCAGTTCTTC.

Worth noting for this clone: This CDR3 fails to terminate in the conserved phenylalanine or tryptophan, so it likely reflects a read error. Because the CDR3's place on the DNA is in doubt, the DNA is left out and the CDR3 is given as listed by TCRdb. CDR3 region: CASSPRETGHA. This sequence joins TRBV7-9 and TRBJ2-6; the D segment call TRBD1 is taken from the table without a DNA check. The CDR3 has 11 residues if both end residues are counted. The germline CDR1 and CDR2 sequences are SEHNR and FQNEAQ (reference sequence).